This TCR beta chain was identified during a study of PD-L1 blockade in urothelial cancer. In the study overall: Investigators checked blood 3 weeks (second dose) and 6 weeks after treatment start. T cell content in blood samples showed a median of approximately 150,000.

The CDR3 covers 14 residues. Germline V gene sequence: CDR1 SGHVS, CDR2 FNYEAQ. Unmatched junction bases numbered 7, after V lost 5 bases and J lost 4 bases. Stated time point: pretreatment peripheral blood. Peripheral blood mononuclear cells were collected from every patient before and during treatment, yielding between 1 and 8 samples per patient. Comments on this clone: The antigen remains undetermined.

The data were produced by immunoSEQ multiplex PCR, yet TCRdb's version contains in-frame clones alone and is incomplete. The sample lists around 45,000 clones; 75% to 90% were seen once. Study outcomes and limitations: When measured at 3 weeks, tumor-associated blood clones expanded more in durable-benefit patients.

The chain couples TRBV7-6 to TRBJ2-7, with TRBD2 identical over 8 bases. The sequence was obtained from a man aged 50 to 59 with urothelial cancer. Sequences were derived from PBMCs, sampled around atezolizumab (anti-PD-L1) treatment. CDR3 protein: CASSPTSVRYEQYF. Written as DNA, the CDR3 is TGTGCCAGCAGCCCGACTAGCGTTCGTTACGAGCAGTACTTC. The variable domain in full, completed from reference TRBV7-6 and TRBJ2-7, reads GAGVSQSPRYKVTKRGQDVALRCDPISGHVSLYWYRQALGQGPEFLTYFNYEAQQDKSGLPNDRFSAERPEGSISTLTIQRTEQRDSAMYRCASSPTSVRYEQYFGPGTRLTVT.